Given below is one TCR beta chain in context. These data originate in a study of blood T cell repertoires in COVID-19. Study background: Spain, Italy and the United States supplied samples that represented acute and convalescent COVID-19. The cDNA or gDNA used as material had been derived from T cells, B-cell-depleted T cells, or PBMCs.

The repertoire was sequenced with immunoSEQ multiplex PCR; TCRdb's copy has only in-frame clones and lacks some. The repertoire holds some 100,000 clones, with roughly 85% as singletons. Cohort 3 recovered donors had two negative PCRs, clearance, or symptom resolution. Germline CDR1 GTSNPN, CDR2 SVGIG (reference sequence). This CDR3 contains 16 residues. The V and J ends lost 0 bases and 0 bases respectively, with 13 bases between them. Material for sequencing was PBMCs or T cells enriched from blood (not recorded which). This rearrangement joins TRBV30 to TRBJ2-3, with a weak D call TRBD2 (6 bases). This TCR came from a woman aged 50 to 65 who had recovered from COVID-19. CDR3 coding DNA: TGTGCCTGGAGTGTTGCGGGGCGCGCTAGCACAGATACGCAGTATTTT. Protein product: CAWSVAGRASTDTQYF.